The entry below describes one T cell receptor beta chain. What it recognizes is unknown. Documented time point: cycle 4 day 1 (C4D1), after around six weeks of nivolumab. There was relapse after autologous stem cell transplantation in every patient, and there was variation in brentuximab vedotin exposure. These data are taken from a study of PD-1 blockade in classical Hodgkin lymphoma. Findings and limits, study-wide: Compared with healthy donors, newly diagnosed patients reportedly showed lower baseline TCR diversity.

Repertoires were generated with immunoSEQ multiplex PCR, while TCRdb's copy carries only in-frame clones and drops some. The repertoire holds 20,000 to 25,000 clones, with more than 65% as singletons. This TCR derives from a human donor with classical Hodgkin lymphoma. Here the sequenced sample was peripheral blood mononuclear cells (PBMCs), taken before the fourth cycle of nivolumab.

The CDR3 loop reads CASVLSVRDQPQHF. CDR3 coding DNA: TGTGCCAGTGTCCTTAGTGTCCGAGATCAGCCCCAGCATTTT. The genes are TRBV28 and TRBJ1-5; D is unclear. V lost 9 bases, J lost 5 bases, and 17 bases lay in between. This CDR3 region has 14 residues. Germline CDR1 reads MDHEN; CDR2 reads SYDVKM. Full variable domain (rest looked up from reference TRBV28 and TRBJ1-5): DVKVTQSSRYLVKRTGEKVFLECVQDMDHENMFWYRQDPGLGLRLIYFSYDVKMKEKGDIPEGYSVSREKKERFSLILESASTNQTSMYLCASVLSVRDQPQHFGDGTRLSIL.